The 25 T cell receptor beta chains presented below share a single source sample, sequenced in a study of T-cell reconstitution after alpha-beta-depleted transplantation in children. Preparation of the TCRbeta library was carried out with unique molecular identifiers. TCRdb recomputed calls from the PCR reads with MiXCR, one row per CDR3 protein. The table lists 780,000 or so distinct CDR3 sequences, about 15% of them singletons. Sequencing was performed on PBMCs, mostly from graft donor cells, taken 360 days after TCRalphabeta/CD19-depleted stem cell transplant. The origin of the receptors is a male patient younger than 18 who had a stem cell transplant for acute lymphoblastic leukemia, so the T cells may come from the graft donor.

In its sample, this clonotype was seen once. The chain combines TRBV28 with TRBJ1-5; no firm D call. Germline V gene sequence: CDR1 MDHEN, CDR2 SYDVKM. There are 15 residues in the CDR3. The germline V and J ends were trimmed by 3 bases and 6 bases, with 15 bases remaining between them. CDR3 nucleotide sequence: TGTGCCAGCAGTTTGGACCGACTCAACGGTCAGCCCCAGCATTTT. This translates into CASSLDRLNGQPQHF.

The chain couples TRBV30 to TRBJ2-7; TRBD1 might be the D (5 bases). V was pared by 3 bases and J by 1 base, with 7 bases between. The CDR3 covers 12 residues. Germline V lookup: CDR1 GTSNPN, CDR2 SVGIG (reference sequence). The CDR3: CAWRGLSYEQYF. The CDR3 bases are TGTGCCTGGAGGGGGCTTTCCTACGAGCAGTACTTC.

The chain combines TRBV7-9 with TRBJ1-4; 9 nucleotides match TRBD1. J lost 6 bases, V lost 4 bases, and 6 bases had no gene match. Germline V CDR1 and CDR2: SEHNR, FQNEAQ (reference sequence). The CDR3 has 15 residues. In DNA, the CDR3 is TGTGCCAGCAGCTCGCGGACAGGGGAGGATGAAAAACTGTTTTTT. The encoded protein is CASSSRTGEDEKLFF.

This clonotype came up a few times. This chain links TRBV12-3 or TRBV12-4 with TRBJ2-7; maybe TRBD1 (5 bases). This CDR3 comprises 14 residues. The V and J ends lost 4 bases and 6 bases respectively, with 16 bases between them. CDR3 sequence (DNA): TGTGCCAGCAGTTCCCGTCAGGGAAGAGGCGAGCAGTACTTC. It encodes CASSSRQGRGEQYF.

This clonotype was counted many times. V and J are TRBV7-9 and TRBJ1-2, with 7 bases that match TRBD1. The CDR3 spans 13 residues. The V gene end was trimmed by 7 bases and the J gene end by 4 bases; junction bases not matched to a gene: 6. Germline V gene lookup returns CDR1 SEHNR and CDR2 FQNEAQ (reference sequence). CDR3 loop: CASNPDRVYGYTF. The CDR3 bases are TGTGCCAGCAATCCCGACAGGGTCTATGGCTACACCTTC. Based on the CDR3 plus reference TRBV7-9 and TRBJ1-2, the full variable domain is DTGVSQNPRHKITKRGQNVTFRCDPISEHNRLYWYRQTLGQGPEFLTYFQNEAQLEKSRLLSDRFSAERPKGSFSTLEIQRTEQGDSAMYLCASNPDRVYGYTFGSGTRLTVV.

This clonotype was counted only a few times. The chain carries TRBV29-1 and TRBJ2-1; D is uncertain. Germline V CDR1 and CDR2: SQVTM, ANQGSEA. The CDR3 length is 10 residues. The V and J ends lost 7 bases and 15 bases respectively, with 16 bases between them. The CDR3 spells CSAQPQVAFF. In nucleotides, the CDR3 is TGCAGCGCTCAGCCACAAGTAGCGTTCTTC.

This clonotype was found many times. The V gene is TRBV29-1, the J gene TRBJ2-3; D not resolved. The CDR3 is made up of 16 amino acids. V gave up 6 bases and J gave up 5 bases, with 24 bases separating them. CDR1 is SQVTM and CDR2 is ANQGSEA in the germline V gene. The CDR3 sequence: CSVDTRGRGSGDTQYF. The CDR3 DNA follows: TGCAGCGTAGATACGAGAGGACGAGGTTCGGGAGATACGCAGTATTTT.

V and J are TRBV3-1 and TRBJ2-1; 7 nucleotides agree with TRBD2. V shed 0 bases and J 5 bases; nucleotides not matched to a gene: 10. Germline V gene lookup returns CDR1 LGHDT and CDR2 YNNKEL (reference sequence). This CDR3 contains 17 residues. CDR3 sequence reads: CASSQEVLAGVDNEQFF. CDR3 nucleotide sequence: TGTGCCAGCAGCCAAGAGGTTTTGGCGGGAGTCGACAATGAGCAGTTCTTC.

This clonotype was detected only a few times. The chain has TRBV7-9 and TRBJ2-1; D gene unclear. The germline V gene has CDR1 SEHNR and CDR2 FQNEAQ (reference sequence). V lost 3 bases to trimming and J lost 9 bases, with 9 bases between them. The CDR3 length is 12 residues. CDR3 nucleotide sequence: TGTGCCAGCAGCTTTGGCACCGCTGAGCAGTTCTTC. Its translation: CASSFGTAEQFF.

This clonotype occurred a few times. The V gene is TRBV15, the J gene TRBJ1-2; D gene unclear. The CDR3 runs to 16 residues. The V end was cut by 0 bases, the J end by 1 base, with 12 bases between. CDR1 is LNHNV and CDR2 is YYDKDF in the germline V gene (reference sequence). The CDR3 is CATSRDRTGSNYGYTF. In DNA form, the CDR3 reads TGTGCCACCAGCAGAGATAGGACCGGAAGTAACTATGGCTACACCTTC.

The CDR3 reads CASSHSPAAGGGNEQFF. The CDR3 DNA is TGCGCCAGCAGCCATTCCCCGGCAGCGGGAGGGGGGAATGAGCAGTTCTTC. The chain uses TRBV4-1 and TRBJ2-1; TRBD2 aligns across 10 bases. CDR1 and CDR2 from the germline V gene are MGHRA and YSYEKL. This CDR3 has 17 amino acids. The V segment lost 3 bases and the J segment 7 bases; nucleotides outside the gene matches: 12.

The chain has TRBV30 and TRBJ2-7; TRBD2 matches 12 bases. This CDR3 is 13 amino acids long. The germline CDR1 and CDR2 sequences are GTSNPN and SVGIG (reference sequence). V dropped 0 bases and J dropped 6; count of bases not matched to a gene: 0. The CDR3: CAWSVLAGGEQYF. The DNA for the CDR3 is TGTGCCTGGAGTGTACTAGCGGGAGGCGAGCAGTACTTC.

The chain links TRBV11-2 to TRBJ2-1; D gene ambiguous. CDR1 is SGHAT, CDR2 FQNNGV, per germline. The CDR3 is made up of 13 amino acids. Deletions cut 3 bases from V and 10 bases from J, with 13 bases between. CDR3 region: CASSLGQQLEQFF. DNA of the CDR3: TGTGCCAGCAGCTTGGGCCAACAGTTAGAGCAGTTCTTC.

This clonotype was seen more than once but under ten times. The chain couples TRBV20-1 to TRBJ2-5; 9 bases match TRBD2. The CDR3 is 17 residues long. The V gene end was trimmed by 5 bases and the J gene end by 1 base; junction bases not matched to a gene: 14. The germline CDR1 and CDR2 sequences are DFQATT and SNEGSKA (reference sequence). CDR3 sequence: CSAPPGVAGDFQETQYF. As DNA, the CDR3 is TGCAGTGCTCCCCCCGGTGTAGCGGGGGACTTCCAAGAGACCCAGTACTTC.

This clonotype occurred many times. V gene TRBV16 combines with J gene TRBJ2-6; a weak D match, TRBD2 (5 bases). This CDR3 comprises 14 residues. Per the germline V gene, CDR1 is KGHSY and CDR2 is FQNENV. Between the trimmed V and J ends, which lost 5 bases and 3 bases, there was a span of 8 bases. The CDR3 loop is CASSGSLGANVLTF. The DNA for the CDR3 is TGTGCCAGCAGCGGGAGTCTTGGGGCCAACGTCCTGACTTTC.

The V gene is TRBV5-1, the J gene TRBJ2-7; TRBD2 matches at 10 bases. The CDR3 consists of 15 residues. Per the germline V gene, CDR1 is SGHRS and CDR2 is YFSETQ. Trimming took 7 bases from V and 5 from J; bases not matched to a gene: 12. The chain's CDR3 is CASRLIAGGGDEQYF. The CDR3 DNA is TGCGCCAGCCGACTCATAGCGGGAGGAGGCGACGAGCAGTACTTC.

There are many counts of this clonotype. CDR3 sequence reads: CSARNRDRGLGEQYF. The DNA for the CDR3 is TGCAGTGCTAGAAACCGGGACAGGGGGCTGGGCGAGCAGTACTTC. The J gene is TRBJ2-7, the V gene TRBV20-1; 12 bases match TRBD1. CDR1 and CDR2 (germline): DFQATT, SNEGSKA (reference sequence). Trimming removed 2 bases from V and 6 bases from J; junction bases left unmatched: 8. The CDR3 consists of 15 residues.

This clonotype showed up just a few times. The CDR3 DNA reads TGCGCCAGCAGCCGACTTCAAACCCCAGGAATGGGATTCGATGAGCAGTTCTTC. Translation: CASSRLQTPGMGFDEQFF. V is TRBV5-1 and J is TRBJ2-1; no reliable D call. The CDR3 extends over 18 amino acids. Germline V gene data show CDR1 as SGHRS and CDR2 as YFSETQ. The germline V and J ends were trimmed by 4 bases and 8 bases, with 28 bases remaining between them.

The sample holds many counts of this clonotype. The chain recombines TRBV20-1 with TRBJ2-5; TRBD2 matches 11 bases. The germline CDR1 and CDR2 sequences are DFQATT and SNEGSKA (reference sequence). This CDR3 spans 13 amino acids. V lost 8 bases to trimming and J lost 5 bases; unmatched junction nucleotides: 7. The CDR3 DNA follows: TGCAGTTCACTAGCGGGAGATCGGGAGACCCAGTACTTC. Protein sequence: CSSLAGDRETQYF.

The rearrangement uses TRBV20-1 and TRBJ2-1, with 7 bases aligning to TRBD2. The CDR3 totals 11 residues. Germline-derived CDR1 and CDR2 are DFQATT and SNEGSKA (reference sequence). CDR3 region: CRTSLRNEQFF. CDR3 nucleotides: TGCAGGACTAGCTTACGAAATGAGCAGTTCTTC.

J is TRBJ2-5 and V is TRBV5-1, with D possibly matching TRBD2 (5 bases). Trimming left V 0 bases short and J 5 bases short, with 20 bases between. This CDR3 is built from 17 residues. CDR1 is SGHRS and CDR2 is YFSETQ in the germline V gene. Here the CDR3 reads CASSLEPPRAEAETQYF. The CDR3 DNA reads TGCGCCAGCAGCTTGGAACCGCCTCGGGCGGAGGCTGAGACCCAGTACTTC.

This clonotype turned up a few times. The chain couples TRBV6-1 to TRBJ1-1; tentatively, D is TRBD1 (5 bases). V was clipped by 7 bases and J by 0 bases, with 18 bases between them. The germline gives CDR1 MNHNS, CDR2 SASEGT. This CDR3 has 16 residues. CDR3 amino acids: CASKQEPVGLNTEAFF. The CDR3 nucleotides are TGTGCCAGCAAACAGGAACCGGTGGGGCTGAACACTGAAGCTTTCTTT.

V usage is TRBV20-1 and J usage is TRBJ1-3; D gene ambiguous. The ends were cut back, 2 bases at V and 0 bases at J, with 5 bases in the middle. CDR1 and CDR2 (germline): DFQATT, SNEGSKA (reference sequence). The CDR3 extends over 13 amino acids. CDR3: CSARRGSGNTIYF. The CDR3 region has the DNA TGCAGTGCTAGACGGGGCTCTGGAAACACCATATATTTT.

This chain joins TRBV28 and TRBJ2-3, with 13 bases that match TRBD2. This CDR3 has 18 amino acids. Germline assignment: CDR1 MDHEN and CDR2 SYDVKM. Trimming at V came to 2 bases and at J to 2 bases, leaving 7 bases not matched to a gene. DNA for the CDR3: TGTGCCAGCAGTTTACCCGGGACTAGCGGGAAATACACAGATACGCAGTATTTT. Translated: CASSLPGTSGKYTDTQYF.

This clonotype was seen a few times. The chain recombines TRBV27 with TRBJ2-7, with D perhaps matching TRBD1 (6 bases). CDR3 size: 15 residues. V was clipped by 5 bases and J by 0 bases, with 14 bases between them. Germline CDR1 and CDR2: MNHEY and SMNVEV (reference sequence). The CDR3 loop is CASSLTGHPSYEQYF. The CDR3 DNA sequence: TGTGCCAGCAGTCTGACAGGCCACCCCTCCTACGAGCAGTACTTC.